The present T cell receptor beta chain was sequenced within a study of control samples from healthy donors and cancer patients. V shed 7 bases, J shed 5 bases, and the junction held 8 bases outside the gene matches. Germline V lookup: CDR1 SQVTM, CDR2 ANQGSEA. CDR3 length equals 13 residues. Sequenced by immunoSEQ multiplex PCR; TCRdb stores in-frame clones only, minus some. The repertoire holds approximately 24,000 clones, with 75% to 90% as singletons. The specimen was PBMCs. The chain combines TRBV29-1 with TRBJ2-5, with 9 bases fitting TRBD1. This TCR derives from a man aged 55 to 70 with colorectal cancer. Here the CDR3 reads CSAGTGMSETQYF. The CDR3 nucleotides are TGCAGCGCCGGGACAGGGATGTCCGAGACCCAGTACTTC.